This T cell receptor (beta chain) was identified in a study of blood T cell repertoires in COVID-19. On the study more broadly: The United States, Italy and Spain were the sources of the acute and convalescent COVID-19 samples. T cells, B-cell-depleted T cells, or PBMCs supplied cDNA or gDNA.

In the original analysis: Estimation of nucleated cell counts relied on the amplification of reference gene primers. TCRdb's table, derived via immunoSEQ multiplex PCR, lists solely in-frame clones and lacks some. For V, J and clone size, that table is used; D and trimming come from the DNA. The table lists fewer than 700,000 clones, approximately 91% of them singletons. The CDR3 totals 17 residues. Per the germline V gene, CDR1 is ENHRY and CDR2 is SYGVKD. Trimming pared 4 bases from V and 0 bases from J, leaving 15 bases between. Patients at the Seattle site were enrolled during active infection and followed longitudinally.

Sequenced input: peripheral blood. This receptor was obtained from a woman between 45 and 60 years old with COVID-19, enrolled during active disease. The chain uses TRBV10-3 and TRBJ1-4; D may be TRBD1 (5 bases). CDR3: CAISGEAAGATNEKLFF. For the CDR3, the DNA is TGTGCCATCAGTGGGGAAGCAGCGGGGGCAACTAATGAAAAACTGTTTTTT.